This TCR gamma chain appears in the sequencing data of a study of gamma delta lymphoproliferative disorders and STAT genes. The study, taken as a whole, reports: Nearly all major patient gamma and delta clonotypes were public. Controls likely had mixed maturation stages, while leukemic cells were mostly terminal effectors.

The germline gives CDR1 GITISATS, CDR2 ISYDGTV (reference sequence). This CDR3 has 15 amino acids. The V gene end was trimmed by 0 bases and the J gene end by 0 bases; junction bases not matched to a gene: 5. TCRdb called clones from the multiplex PCR reads again using CATT. The sample has roughly 700 gamma-chain clones; roughly a tenth are singletons. The receptor sequences were amplified from genomic DNA of peripheral blood mononuclear cells. By sample share, this clone is medium-sized. Its antigen remains unidentified. The clonotype comes from a human donor in good health. Sequencing used blood. V is TRGV9 and J is TRGJ1 or TRGJ2. No J gene is reported in TCRdb; it was inferred here by comparing the DNA with germline. The CDR3 sequence is CALWEVPKNYYKKLF. DNA for the CDR3: TGTGCCTTGTGGGAGGTGCCGAAGAATTATTATAAGAAACTCTTT.